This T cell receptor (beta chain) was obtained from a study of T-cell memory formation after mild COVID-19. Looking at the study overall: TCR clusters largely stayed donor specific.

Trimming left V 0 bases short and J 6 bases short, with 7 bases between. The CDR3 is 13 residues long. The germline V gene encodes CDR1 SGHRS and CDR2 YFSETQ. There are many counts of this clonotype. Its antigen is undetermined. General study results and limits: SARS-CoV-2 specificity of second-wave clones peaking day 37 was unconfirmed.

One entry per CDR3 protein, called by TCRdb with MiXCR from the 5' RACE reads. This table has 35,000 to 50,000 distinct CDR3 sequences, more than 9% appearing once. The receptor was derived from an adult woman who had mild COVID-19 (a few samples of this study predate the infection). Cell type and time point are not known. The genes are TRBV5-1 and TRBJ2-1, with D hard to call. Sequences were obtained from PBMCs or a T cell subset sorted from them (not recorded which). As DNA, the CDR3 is TGCGCCAGCAGCTTGGCTTCACCCAATGAGCAGTTCTTC. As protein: CASSLASPNEQFF.